What follows describes a single T cell receptor beta chain. This specimen belongs to a study of blood T cell repertoires in COVID-19. Turning to the study itself: Spain, Italy and the United States supplied samples that represented acute and convalescent COVID-19. T cells, B-cell-depleted T cells, or PBMCs supplied cDNA or gDNA.

In Seattle, patients joined the study during active infection and were tracked longitudinally. The CDR3 length is 16 residues. Germline CDR1 SGHRS, CDR2 YFSETQ. The junction had 8 bases not matched to a gene; V was cut back by 4 bases and J by 1 base. Authors' processing steps: Amplification of reference gene primers was used by the study to estimate nucleated cell counts. Sequencing used immunoSEQ multiplex PCR; TCRdb keeps in-frame clones, though not all of them. The V and J calls and clone size were taken over from that table, and D and trimming were inferred from the DNA. The top ten hold 2.3% of the sample, which has hundreds of thousands of clones, approximately 89% seen once.

This chain links TRBV5-1 with TRBJ2-5, with 9 bases matching TRBD2. The source of this sequence is a woman between 55 and 75 years old with COVID-19, enrolled during active disease. Sequencing used peripheral blood. As DNA, the CDR3 is TGCGCCAGCAGCCCAGGGGGTAGCGGGGGCCAAGAGACCCAGTACTTC. Amino acid sequence: CASSPGGSGGQETQYF.